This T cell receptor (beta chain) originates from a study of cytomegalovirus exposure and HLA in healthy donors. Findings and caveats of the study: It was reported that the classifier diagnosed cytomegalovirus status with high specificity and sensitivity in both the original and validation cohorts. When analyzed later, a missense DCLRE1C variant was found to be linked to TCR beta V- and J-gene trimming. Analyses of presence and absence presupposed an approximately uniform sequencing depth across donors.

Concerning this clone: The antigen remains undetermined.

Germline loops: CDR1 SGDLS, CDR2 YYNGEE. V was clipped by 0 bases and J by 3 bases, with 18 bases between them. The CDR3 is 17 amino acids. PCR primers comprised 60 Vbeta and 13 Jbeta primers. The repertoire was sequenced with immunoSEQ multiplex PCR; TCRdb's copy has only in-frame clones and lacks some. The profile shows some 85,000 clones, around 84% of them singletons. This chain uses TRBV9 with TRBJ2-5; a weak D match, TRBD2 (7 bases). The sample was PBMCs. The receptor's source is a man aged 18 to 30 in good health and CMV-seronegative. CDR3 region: CASSVDGGAGVKETQYF. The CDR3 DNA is TGTGCCAGCAGCGTAGATGGGGGGGCGGGAGTCAAAGAGACCCAGTACTTC.